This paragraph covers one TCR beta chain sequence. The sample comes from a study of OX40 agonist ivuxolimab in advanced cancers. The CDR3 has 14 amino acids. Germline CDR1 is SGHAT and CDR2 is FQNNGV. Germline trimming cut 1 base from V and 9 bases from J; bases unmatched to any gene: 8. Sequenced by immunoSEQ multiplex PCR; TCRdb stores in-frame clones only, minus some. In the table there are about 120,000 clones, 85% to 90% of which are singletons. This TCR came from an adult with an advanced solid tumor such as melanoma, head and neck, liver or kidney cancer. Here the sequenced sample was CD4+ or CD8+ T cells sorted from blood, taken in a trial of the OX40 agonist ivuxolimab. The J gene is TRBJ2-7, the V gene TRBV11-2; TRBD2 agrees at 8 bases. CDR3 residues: CASSLVERGQGQYF. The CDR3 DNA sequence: TGTGCCAGCAGCTTAGTGGAGCGGGGGCAGGGGCAGTACTTC.